The 18 T cell receptor beta chains presented below share a single source sample, sequenced in a study of CD8+ T cells in alopecia areata. Extracted RNA was reverse transcribed into cDNA, the sequencing template. Sequencing was performed with immunoSEQ multiplex PCR; in TCRdb, only in-frame clones are kept and a portion is missing. The repertoire has around 150,000 clones, roughly 60% of them found once; the top ten carry 12% to 15%. Treatment defined: oral pan-JAK inhibitor, 5-10 mg twice daily. This sample comprised CD4+ T cells sorted from blood, obtained at week 24, from a patient treated with tofacitinib. The receptors come from a human donor with alopecia areata.

The chain links TRBV4-1 to TRBJ2-7; tentative D call: TRBD1 (6 bases). The CDR3 length is 16 residues. Germline V gene data show CDR1 as MGHRA and CDR2 as YSYEKL. V shed 1 base and J shed 4 bases, with 17 bases lying between them. Here the CDR3 reads CASSQGGGRTGYEQYF. The CDR3 DNA reads as TGCGCCAGCAGCCAAGGAGGGGGACGTACAGGTTACGAGCAGTACTTC.

The rearrangement links TRBV7-9 to TRBJ1-2, with D unclear. Germline CDR1 and CDR2: SEHNR and FQNEAQ (reference sequence). There are 14 residues in the CDR3. V was trimmed by 8 bases and J by 6 bases, leaving 19 bases between them. The CDR3 DNA sequence: TGTGCCAGCCATGGCACAGCCCGACTTAATGGCTACACCTTC. Its protein is CASHGTARLNGYTF.

The rearrangement joins TRBV11-3 to TRBJ2-7; TRBD1 matches at 10 bases. CDR1 and CDR2 from the germline V gene are SGHNT and YENEEA. V was clipped by 3 bases and J by 0 bases; unmatched bases: 2. CDR3 length: 15 amino acids. CDR3 in amino acids: CASSLGQGPSYEQYF. In DNA, the CDR3 is TGTGCCAGCAGCTTGGGACAGGGGCCCTCCTACGAGCAGTACTTC.

This clone has only a few counts. The chain links TRBV4-2 to TRBJ1-2; the D gene is possibly TRBD1 (5 bases). The CDR3 is 15 amino acids. V gave up 0 bases and J gave up 6 bases, with 14 bases separating them. From germline, CDR1 is LGHNA and CDR2 YNFKEQ. The CDR3 sequence is CASSQEPGREDGYTF. DNA for the CDR3: TGTGCCAGCAGCCAAGAACCAGGCAGGGAAGATGGCTACACCTTC.

The rearrangement uses TRBV5-6 and TRBJ1-1; D ambiguous. CDR1 is SGHDT, CDR2 YYEEEE, per germline. V was shortened by 2 bases and J by 0 bases, with 8 bases between the two germline ends. This CDR3 is 14 amino acids long. In nucleotides, the CDR3 is TGTGCCAGCAGCTTTACAGCGATGAACACTGAAGCTTTCTTT. Amino acids: CASSFTAMNTEAFF.

The chain carries TRBV27 and TRBJ1-5; TRBD1 matches at 7 bases. This CDR3 contains 15 residues. Germline loops: CDR1 MNHEY, CDR2 SMNVEV (reference sequence). With 0 bases clipped from V and 7 bases from J, the junction kept 6 bases outside the gene matches. CDR3 in DNA: TGTGCCAGCAGTTTATCTCCCGGGACAGAACAGCCCCAGCATTTT. Protein product: CASSLSPGTEQPQHF.

This chain uses TRBV5-1 with TRBJ2-3; D is unclear. This CDR3 has 16 amino acids. Trimming cost V 0 bases and J 1 base, with 12 bases left between them. The germline V gene encodes CDR1 SGHRS and CDR2 YFSETQ. CDR3 nucleotide sequence: TGCGCCAGCAGCTTGGTTAGGCAGTCGCGCACAGATACGCAGTATTTT. It yields the protein CASSLVRQSRTDTQYF.

This chain uses TRBV2 with TRBJ2-1; D remains unclear. Germline values: CDR1 SNHLY, CDR2 FYNNEI. The ends were cut back, 4 bases at V and 7 bases at J, with 5 bases in the middle. There are 11 residues in the CDR3. This chain's CDR3 is CASSGLNEQFF. CDR3 DNA: TGTGCCAGCAGTGGTTTGAATGAGCAGTTCTTC.

This clone was counted a few times. The CDR3 is CAISDNNSPLHF. CDR3 in DNA: TGTGCCATCAGTGACAATAATTCACCCCTCCACTTT. The chain employs TRBV10-3 and TRBJ1-6, with D hard to call. CDR3 length equals 12 residues. Looked up from germline, CDR1 is ENHRY and CDR2 is SYGVKD. The V gene lost 3 bases and the J gene lost 5 bases, with 2 bases spanning the gap.

The V call is TRBV2, the J call TRBJ2-7; D might be TRBD2 (6 bases). This CDR3 region has 14 residues. V was pared by 7 bases and J by 3 bases, with 16 bases between. Germline-derived CDR1 and CDR2 are SNHLY and FYNNEI. Here the CDR3 DNA reads TGTGCCAGCAATCCGGACGTCGGGGGCTACGAGCAGTACTTC. Its translation is CASNPDVGGYEQYF.

The sample holds a few counts of this clone. For the CDR3, the DNA is TGTGCCAGCAGTGAATCCCCTAGCTCGGCCTATGGCTACACCTTC. It specifies CASSESPSSAYGYTF. V usage is TRBV25-1 and J usage is TRBJ1-2, with D unresolved. Trimming cost V 1 base and J 4 bases, with 13 bases left between them. Germline CDR1 is MGHDK and CDR2 is SYGVNS. This CDR3 region has 15 residues.

J is TRBJ2-7 and V is TRBV4-2; tentative D call: TRBD1 (5 bases). Germline V lookup: CDR1 LGHNA, CDR2 YNFKEQ. The CDR3 runs to 15 residues. Trimming took 0 bases from V and 4 from J, leaving 13 bases between them. The CDR3 here is CASSQDETAGYEQYF. The CDR3 nucleotides read TGTGCCAGCAGCCAAGATGAAACGGCAGGGTACGAGCAGTACTTC.

In DNA, the CDR3 is TGTGCCAGCAGCTTAGACAGGATTCAGCCCCAGCATTTT. It codes for CASSLDRIQPQHF. The rearrangement joins TRBV11-2 to TRBJ1-5; unclear D gene. V lost 0 bases and J lost 6, with 6 bases in between. Per the germline V gene, CDR1 is SGHAT and CDR2 is FQNNGV. This CDR3 has 13 amino acids. Filled out from reference TRBV11-2 and TRBJ1-5, the complete variable domain reads EAGVAQSPRYKIIEKRQSVAFWCNPISGHATLYWYQQILGQGPKLLIQFQNNGVVDDSQLPKDRFSAERLKGVDSTLKIQPAKLEDSAVYLCASSLDRIQPQHFGDGTRLSIL.

The rearrangement links TRBV6-5 to TRBJ1-1; no definite D call. Looked up from germline, CDR1 is MNHEY and CDR2 is SVGAGI. This CDR3 region has 11 residues. V was trimmed by 6 bases and J by 9 bases, leaving 11 bases between them. The CDR3, as DNA: TGTGCCAGCAGCGAACTTGGTAAAGCTTTCTTT. This encodes CASSELGKAFF.

This clone was detected only a few times. The rearrangement links TRBV19 to TRBJ1-4; 8 bases are shared with TRBD1. The length of the CDR3 is 13 residues. Germline V gives CDR1 LNHDA, CDR2 SQIVND (reference sequence). The trim removed 10 bases at V and 8 bases at J, leaving 9 bases unmatched. CDR3 protein: CATSTGVYEKLFF. In DNA form, the CDR3 reads TGTGCCACCTCGACAGGGGTTTACGAAAAACTGTTTTTT.

This clone was observed once. The chain employs TRBV27 and TRBJ2-7; D ambiguous. Trimming left V 4 bases short and J 3 bases short, with 22 bases between. The CDR3 extends over 17 amino acids. Germline values: CDR1 MNHEY, CDR2 SMNVEV (reference sequence). Here the CDR3 reads CASSSPFRADQGYEQYF. The CDR3 region has the DNA TGTGCCAGCAGTTCCCCATTTCGGGCAGACCAAGGCTACGAGCAGTACTTC.

The chain links TRBV30 to TRBJ1-2, with D unresolved. Trimming removed 4 bases from V and 0 bases from J, with 6 bases in between. This CDR3 has 12 residues. Germline CDR1 GTSNPN, CDR2 SVGIG (reference sequence). In DNA, the CDR3 is TGTGCCTGGACATCTTCTAACTATGGCTACACCTTC. Protein sequence: CAWTSSNYGYTF.

The gene calls are TRBV6-6 and TRBJ1-5, with a possible D match to TRBD1 (6 bases). V was trimmed by 6 bases and J by 7 bases, leaving 19 bases between them. Germline V gene lookup returns CDR1 MNHNY and CDR2 SVGAGI (reference sequence). The CDR3 runs 15 residues. The CDR3, as DNA: TGTGCCAGCAGAGACCCGGAGAGGGGGGCCCAGCCCCAGCATTTT. It yields the protein CASRDPERGAQPQHF.